A single sample gave rise to the 4 T cell receptor beta chains below, sequenced in a study of immune cell composition in non-small cell lung cancer. Libraries were prepared by immunoSEQ multiplex PCR; TCRdb keeps only in-frame clonotypes and omits some of them. The data contain 3,000 or so clones, roughly two thirds of them singletons. Normal lung sampling was at least 3 cm from the tumour, as distant as possible. The sample was non-adjacent lung tissue. These receptors were taken from a human donor with non-small cell lung cancer.

This chain uses TRBV7-2 with TRBJ2-3, with 11 positions matching TRBD2. J lost 3 bases, V lost 3 bases, and 5 bases had no gene match. This CDR3 region has 16 residues. CDR1 is SGHTA and CDR2 is FQGNSA in the germline V gene. CDR3 protein: CASSFSGGAGTDTQYF. In nucleotides, the CDR3 is TGTGCCAGCAGCTTTAGCGGGGGGGCCGGGACAGATACGCAGTATTTT.

The V gene is TRBV5-5, the J gene TRBJ1-2, with a tentative D call TRBD1 (5 bases). V lost 2 bases to trimming and J lost 6 bases, with 11 bases between them. Germline V gene lookup returns CDR1 SGHKS and CDR2 YYEKEE (reference sequence). The CDR3 extends over 13 amino acids. The CDR3 loop reads CASSFQGLDGYTF. CDR3 nucleotide sequence: TGTGCCAGCAGCTTTCAGGGATTGGATGGCTACACCTTC.

CDR3 in DNA: TGTGCCAGCAGTTACGAGCTAGCGGGGGCGAGGGATACGCAGTATTTT. Amino acids: CASSYELAGARDTQYF. V gene TRBV6-5 combines with J gene TRBJ2-3; 10 nucleotides agree with TRBD2. With 2 bases clipped from V and 6 bases from J, the junction kept 8 bases outside the gene matches. This CDR3 region has 16 residues. Looked up from germline, CDR1 is MNHEY and CDR2 is SVGAGI.

The CDR3 region has the DNA TGTGCCAGCAGCGCCGGACTAGCGGCTAGCACAGATACGCAGTATTTT. It encodes CASSAGLAASTDTQYF. This sequence joins TRBV9 and TRBJ2-3; 10 bases align to TRBD2. The CDR3 consists of 16 residues. Germline lookup yields CDR1 SGDLS and CDR2 YYNGEE. The V and J ends lost 3 bases and 0 bases, in that order; junction bases with no gene match: 4.